Each of the 21 T cell receptor beta chains below was sequenced from the same sample in a study of CXCR3-negative and CXCR3-positive naive CD8 T cells. General observations from the study: Hydrophobicity was higher for TRB CDR3s found in CXCR3-positive naive cells than in CXCR3-negative naive cells.

These receptors' targets are unknown. The authors made the TRB cDNA libraries by 5' RACE using UMI labels. Each CDR3 protein gets one entry in TCRdb, which reprocessed the 5' RACE reads and gives no DNA. The sample yields tens of thousands of distinct CDR3 sequences, of which the top ten take up about 0.68%. Specimen: naive CXCR3+ CD8+ T cells from blood. Sample subset: CD45RO-CCR7+CD27+CD95- naive CD8+ T cells expressing CXCR3 (TNR3+). Receptor source: a human donor in good health. Some clones in this sample may be carry-over from other donors' samples.

The J gene is TRBJ2-5, the V gene TRBV29-1; the D gene TCRdb calls, TRBD1, cannot be checked with no DNA. CDR1 SQVTM and CDR2 ANQGSEA come from the germline V gene. CDR3 size: 14 residues. CDR3: CSVEDGTGWETQYF. The variable domain in full, completed from reference TRBV29-1 and TRBJ2-5, reads SAVISQKPSRDICQRGTSLTIQCQVDSQVTMMFWYRQQPGQSLTLIATANQGSEATYESGFVIDKFPISRPNLTFSTLTVSNMSPEDSSIYLCSVEDGTGWETQYFGPGTRLLVL.

J is TRBJ2-7 and V is TRBV19; the D gene TCRdb calls, TRBD1, cannot be checked with no DNA. This CDR3 is 16 amino acids long. Germline-derived CDR1 and CDR2 are LNHDA and SQIVND (reference sequence). The CDR3 is CASSQPSGTASYEQYF.

The genes are TRBV28 and TRBJ1-1. From germline, CDR1 is MDHEN and CDR2 SYDVKM. This CDR3 is built from 12 residues. The CDR3 reads CASSLFGAEAFF.

This chain uses TRBV5-1 with TRBJ2-5; TCRdb designates TRBD2, a call that cannot be tested without DNA. This CDR3 region has 14 residues. Germline CDR1 is SGHRS and CDR2 is YFSETQ. CDR3 sequence: CASSIAGSQETQYF. The entire variable domain, with the rest obtained from reference TRBV5-1 and TRBJ2-5, is as follows: KAGVTQTPRYLIKTRGQQVTLSCSPISGHRSVSWYQQTPGQGLQFLFEYFSETQRNKGNFPGRFSGRQFSNSRSEMNVSTLELGDSALYLCASSIAGSQETQYFGPGTRLLVL.

The chain has TRBV10-3 and TRBJ1-2; TCRdb lists TRBD1, though no DNA is available to test this call. The CDR3 has 14 residues. The V gene's germline CDR1 is ENHRY and CDR2 SYGVKD. The CDR3 reads CARSAGTGGNGYTF.

This chain joins TRBV15 and TRBJ1-2. CDR1 is LNHNV and CDR2 is YYDKDF in the germline V gene (reference sequence). The CDR3 has 15 residues. CDR3 region: CATSRLRETYYGYTF.

This chain links TRBV4-3 with TRBJ2-1; as DNA is missing, the TRBD1 call by TCRdb cannot be tested. Per germline, CDR1 LGHNA and CDR2 YSLEER. There are 14 residues in the CDR3. The CDR3 protein is CASSRGGEYNEQFF.

The rearrangement joins TRBV28 to TRBJ1-1. CDR1 and CDR2 (germline): MDHEN, SYDVKM. The CDR3 consists of 14 residues. The CDR3 spells CASSFGLGGTEAFF.

The rearrangement links TRBV11-3 to TRBJ2-1; the D gene TCRdb calls, TRBD2, cannot be checked with no DNA. Germline assignment: CDR1 SGHNT and CDR2 YENEEA. The CDR3 runs 15 residues. The CDR3 sequence is CASSLERGGLDEQFF.

V gene TRBV25-1 combines with J gene TRBJ2-2; without DNA, the TCRdb call of TRBD1 cannot be checked. Germline CDR1 is MGHDK and CDR2 is SYGVNS. The CDR3 runs 13 residues. The CDR3 sequence is CASRWGYTGELFF.

The chain employs TRBV9 and TRBJ2-4; TCRdb names TRBD1, which stays unverified in the absence of DNA. The CDR3 is 15 residues long. Germline assignment: CDR1 SGDLS and CDR2 YYNGEE. CDR3 sequence: CASSVSRGAKDIQYF.

The V and J genes are TRBV29-1 and TRBJ2-1; the TCRdb call, TRBD2, lacks DNA for checking. Germline values: CDR1 SQVTM, CDR2 ANQGSEA. This CDR3 region has 16 residues. The CDR3 loop reads CSTVFGEGSSYNEQFF.

The chain is built from TRBV7-8 and TRBJ1-1; with no DNA, the TCRdb D assignment of TRBD1 cannot be verified. The CDR3 loop spans 16 amino acids. The V gene's germline CDR1 is SGHVS and CDR2 FQNEAQ. The CDR3 sequence is CASSLVHGGGFTEAFF.

The V gene is TRBV6-2 or TRBV6-3, the J gene TRBJ2-1. CDR1 is MNHEY, CDR2 SVGEGT, per germline. CDR3 length: 15 amino acids. The CDR3 reads CASSYSLQHYNEQFF.

The chain recombines TRBV7-2 with TRBJ1-6; the TCRdb call, TRBD1, lacks DNA for checking. In germline, CDR1 is SGHTA, CDR2 FQGNSA. The CDR3 loop spans 18 amino acids. This CDR3 is CASSSDPPTSSYNSPLHF.

This chain connects TRBV29-1 to TRBJ2-7; TCRdb calls TRBD2, which cannot be checked without DNA. The V gene's germline CDR1 is SQVTM and CDR2 ANQGSEA. This CDR3 region has 12 residues. The CDR3 sequence is CSARAGDAEQYF.

This rearrangement joins TRBV12-3 or TRBV12-4 to TRBJ1-1; TCRdb outputs TRBD1, but without DNA this stays unchecked. This CDR3 region has 17 residues. The CDR3: CASSVSPNFLTNTEAFF.

The chain is built from TRBV5-5 and TRBJ2-2; TCRdb gives TRBD1 as the D gene, but with no DNA this cannot be confirmed. CDR1 SGHKS and CDR2 YYEKEE come from the germline V gene (reference sequence). CDR3 size: 16 residues. The chain's CDR3 is CASSWAAQGNTGELFF.

This sequence joins TRBV9 and TRBJ2-7; TCRdb proposes TRBD1, but this gene call is untestable without DNA. The CDR3 sequence is 16 residues long. Germline CDR1 SGDLS, CDR2 YYNGEE. CDR3 amino acids: CASSENPGTGGFEQYF.

The chain uses TRBV7-2 and TRBJ2-7; TCRdb indicates TRBD2, and absent DNA this call remains unverified. The CDR3 contains 13 residues. The germline CDR1 and CDR2 sequences are SGHTA and FQGNSA. The CDR3 sequence is CASSLFAGYEQYF.

The rearrangement links TRBV3-1 to TRBJ2-4; TCRdb's D gene call, TRBD1, goes unchecked for lack of DNA. The CDR3 has 17 amino acids. Germline assignment: CDR1 LGHDT and CDR2 YNNKEL (reference sequence). This chain's CDR3 is CASSPGTGKLAKNIQYF.